This TCR beta chain comes out of a study of cytomegalovirus exposure and HLA in healthy donors. Per the germline V gene, CDR1 is SGHRS and CDR2 is YFSETQ. CDR3 size: 16 residues. Trimming removed 1 base from V and 2 bases from J, with 13 bases in between. Healthy bone marrow donors made up the cohort. It was with 60 Vbeta and 13 Jbeta primers that the PCR ran. Assay: immunoSEQ multiplex PCR; the TCRdb copy retains only in-frame clones and omits some. The sample carries about 120,000 clones, over 60% recorded once. General study results and limits: It was reported that the classifier diagnosed cytomegalovirus status with high specificity and sensitivity in both the original and validation cohorts.

Points on this clone: Its cognate antigen is unknown.

This chain connects TRBV5-1 to TRBJ1-3, with D possibly TRBD1 on 5 matching bases. The sample was PBMCs. The clonotype originates from a woman between 40 and 55 years old in good health and CMV-seropositive. The DNA for the CDR3 is TGCGCCAGCAGCTTGAGAACCGGGGGGGCTGGAAACACCATATATTTT. It specifies CASSLRTGGAGNTIYF.